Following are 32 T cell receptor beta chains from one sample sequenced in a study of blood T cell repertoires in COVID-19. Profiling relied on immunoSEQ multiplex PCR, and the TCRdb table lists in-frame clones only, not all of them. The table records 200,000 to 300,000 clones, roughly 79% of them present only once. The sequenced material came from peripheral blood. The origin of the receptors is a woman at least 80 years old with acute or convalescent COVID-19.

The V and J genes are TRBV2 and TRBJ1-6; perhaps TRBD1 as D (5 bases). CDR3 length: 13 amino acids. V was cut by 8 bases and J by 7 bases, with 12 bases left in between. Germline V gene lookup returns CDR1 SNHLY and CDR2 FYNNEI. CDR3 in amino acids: CASGRGVNSPLHF. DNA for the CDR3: TGTGCCAGCGGGAGGGGCGTAAATTCACCCCTCCACTTT.

CDR3 nucleotides: TGCGCCAGCAGCTTGGGGGGACAGGGAAACGAGCAGTACTTC. Translated: CASSLGGQGNEQYF. This chain connects TRBV5-1 to TRBJ2-7; 9 nucleotides line up with TRBD1. Trimming at V came to 0 bases and at J to 5 bases, leaving 3 bases not matched to a gene. This CDR3 spans 14 amino acids. Germline V CDR1 and CDR2: SGHRS, YFSETQ. Full variable domain (rest looked up from reference TRBV5-1 and TRBJ2-7): KAGVTQTPRYLIKTRGQQVTLSCSPISGHRSVSWYQQTPGQGLQFLFEYFSETQRNKGNFPGRFSGRQFSNSRSEMNVSTLELGDSALYLCASSLGGQGNEQYFGPGTRLTVT.

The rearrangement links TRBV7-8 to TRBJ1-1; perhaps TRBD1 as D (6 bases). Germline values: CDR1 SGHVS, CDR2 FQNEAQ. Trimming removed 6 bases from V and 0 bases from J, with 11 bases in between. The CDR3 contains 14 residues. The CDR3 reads CASSPRGMNTEAFF. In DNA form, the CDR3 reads TGTGCCAGCAGTCCCAGGGGCATGAACACTGAAGCTTTCTTT.

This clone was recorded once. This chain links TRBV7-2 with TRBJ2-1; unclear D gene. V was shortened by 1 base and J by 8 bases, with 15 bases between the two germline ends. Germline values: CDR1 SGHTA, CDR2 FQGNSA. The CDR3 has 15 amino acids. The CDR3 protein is CASSLDPSSLHEQFF. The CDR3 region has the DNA TGTGCCAGCAGCTTAGATCCCAGTAGCTTACATGAGCAGTTCTTC.

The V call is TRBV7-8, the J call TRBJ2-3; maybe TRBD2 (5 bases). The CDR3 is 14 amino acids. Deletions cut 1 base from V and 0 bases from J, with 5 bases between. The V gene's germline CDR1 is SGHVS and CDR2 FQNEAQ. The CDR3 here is CASSLGTSTDTQYF. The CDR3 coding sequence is TGTGCCAGCAGCTTAGGGACTAGCACAGATACGCAGTATTTT.

The CDR3 bases are TGCAGCGTTGAAGATCTTAGCTTCTCCTACAATGAGCAGTTCTTC. Its protein is CSVEDLSFSYNEQFF. The chain combines TRBV29-1 with TRBJ2-1; the D is unclear. The CDR3 contains 15 residues. V lost 0 bases and J lost 0, with 9 bases in between. Looked up from germline, CDR1 is SQVTM and CDR2 is ANQGSEA.

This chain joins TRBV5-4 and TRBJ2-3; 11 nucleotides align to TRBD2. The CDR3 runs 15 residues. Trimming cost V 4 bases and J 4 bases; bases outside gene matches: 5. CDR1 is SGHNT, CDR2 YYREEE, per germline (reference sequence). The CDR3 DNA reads TGTGCCAGCAGCGGCGGGACTAGCGGACCAGATACGCAGTATTTT. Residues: CASSGGTSGPDTQYF.

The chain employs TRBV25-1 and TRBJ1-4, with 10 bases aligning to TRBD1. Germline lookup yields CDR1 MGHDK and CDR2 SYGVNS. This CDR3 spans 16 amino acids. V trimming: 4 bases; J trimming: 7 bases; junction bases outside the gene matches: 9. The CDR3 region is CASSVSTGGSVEKLFF. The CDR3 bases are TGTGCCAGCAGTGTCTCGACAGGGGGCTCTGTTGAAAAACTGTTTTTT. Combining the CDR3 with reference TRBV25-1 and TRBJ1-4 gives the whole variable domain EADIYQTPRYLVIGTGKKITLECSQTMGHDKMYWYQQDPGMELHLIHYSYGVNSTEKGDLSSESTVSRIRTEHFPLTLESARPSHTSQYLCASSVSTGGSVEKLFFGSGTQLSVL.

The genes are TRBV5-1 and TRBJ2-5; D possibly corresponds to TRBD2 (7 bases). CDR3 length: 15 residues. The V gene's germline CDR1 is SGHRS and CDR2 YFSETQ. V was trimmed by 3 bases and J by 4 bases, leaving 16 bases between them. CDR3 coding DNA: TGCGCCAGCAGCTCGGTGGGGGGGCGTGGAGAGACCCAGTACTTC. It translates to CASSSVGGRGETQYF.

In DNA form, the CDR3 reads TGTGCCAGCAGCCCAGGGACTAGAGGTCCGGTGATGGAGCAGTACTTC. Its protein product is CASSPGTRGPVMEQYF. The rearrangement links TRBV4-2 to TRBJ2-7; 8 nucleotides match TRBD2. The germline CDR1 and CDR2 sequences are LGHNA and YNFKEQ. V gave up 4 bases and J gave up 7 bases; unmatched junction bases: 15. The CDR3 extends over 16 amino acids.

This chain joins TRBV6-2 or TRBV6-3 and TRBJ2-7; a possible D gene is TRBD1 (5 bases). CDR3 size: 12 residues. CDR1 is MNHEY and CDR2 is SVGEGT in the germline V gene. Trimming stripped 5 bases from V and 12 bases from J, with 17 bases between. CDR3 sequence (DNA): TGTGCCAGCAGTGACCCACAGGCGGTTTGGTACTTC. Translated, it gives CASSDPQAVWYF.

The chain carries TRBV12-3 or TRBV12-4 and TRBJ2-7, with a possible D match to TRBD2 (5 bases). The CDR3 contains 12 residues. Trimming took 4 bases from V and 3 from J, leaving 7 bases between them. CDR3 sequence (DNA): TGTGCCAGCAGTTCCGGGGACTACGAGCAGTACTTC. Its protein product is CASSSGDYEQYF.

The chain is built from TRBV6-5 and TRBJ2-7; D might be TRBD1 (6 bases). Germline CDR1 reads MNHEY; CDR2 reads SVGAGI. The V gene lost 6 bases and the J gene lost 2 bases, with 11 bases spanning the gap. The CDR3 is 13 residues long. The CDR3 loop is CASRSRGAYEQYF. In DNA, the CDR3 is TGTGCCAGCAGATCCAGGGGTGCCTACGAGCAGTACTTC.

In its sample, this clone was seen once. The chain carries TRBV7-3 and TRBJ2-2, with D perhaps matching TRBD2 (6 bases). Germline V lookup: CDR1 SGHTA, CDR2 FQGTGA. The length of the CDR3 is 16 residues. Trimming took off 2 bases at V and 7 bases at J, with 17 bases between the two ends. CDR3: CASSLYYGSQDGELFF. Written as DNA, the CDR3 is TGTGCCAGCAGCTTATATTACGGGAGCCAAGACGGGGAGCTGTTTTTT.

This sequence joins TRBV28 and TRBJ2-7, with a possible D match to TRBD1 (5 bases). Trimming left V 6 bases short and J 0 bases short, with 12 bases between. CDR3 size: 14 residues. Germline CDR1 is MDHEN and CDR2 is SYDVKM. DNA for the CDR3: TGTGCCAGCAGACCAGACAGACGCTCCTACGAGCAGTACTTC. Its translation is CASRPDRRSYEQYF. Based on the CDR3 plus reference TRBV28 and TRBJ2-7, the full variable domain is DVKVTQSSRYLVKRTGEKVFLECVQDMDHENMFWYRQDPGLGLRLIYFSYDVKMKEKGDIPEGYSVSREKKERFSLILESASTNQTSMYLCASRPDRRSYEQYFGPGTRLTVT.

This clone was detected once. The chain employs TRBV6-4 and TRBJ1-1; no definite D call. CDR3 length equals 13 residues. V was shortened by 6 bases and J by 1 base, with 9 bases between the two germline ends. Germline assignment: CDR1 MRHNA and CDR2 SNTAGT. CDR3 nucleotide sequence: TGTGCCAGCAGAACAGAACCGAACACTGAAGCTTTCTTT. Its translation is CASRTEPNTEAFF.

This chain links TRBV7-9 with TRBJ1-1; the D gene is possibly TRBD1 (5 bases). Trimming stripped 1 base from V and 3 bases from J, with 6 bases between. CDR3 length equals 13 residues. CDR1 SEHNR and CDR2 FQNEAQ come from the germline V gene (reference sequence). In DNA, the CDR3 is TGTGCCAGCAGCTTAGAGACAGACACTGAAGCTTTCTTT. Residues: CASSLETDTEAFF.

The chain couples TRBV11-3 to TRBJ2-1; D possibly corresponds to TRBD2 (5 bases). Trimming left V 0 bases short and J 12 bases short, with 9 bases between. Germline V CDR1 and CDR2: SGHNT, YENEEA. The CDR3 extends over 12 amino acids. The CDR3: CASSLDRGRQFF. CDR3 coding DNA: TGTGCCAGCAGCTTAGATCGGGGTAGGCAGTTCTTC.

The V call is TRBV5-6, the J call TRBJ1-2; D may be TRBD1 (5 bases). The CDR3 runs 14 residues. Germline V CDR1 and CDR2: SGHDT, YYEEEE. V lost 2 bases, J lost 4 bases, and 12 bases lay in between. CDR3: CASSFGGVAYGYTF. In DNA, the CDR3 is TGTGCCAGCAGCTTCGGGGGGGTCGCCTATGGCTACACCTTC.

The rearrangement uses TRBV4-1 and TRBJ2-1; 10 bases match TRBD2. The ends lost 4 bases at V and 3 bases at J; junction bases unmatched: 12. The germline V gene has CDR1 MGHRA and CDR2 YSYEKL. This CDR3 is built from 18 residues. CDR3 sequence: CASSRQSTLAGDYNEQFF. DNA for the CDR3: TGCGCCAGCAGCCGCCAATCAACCCTAGCGGGAGACTACAATGAGCAGTTCTTC.

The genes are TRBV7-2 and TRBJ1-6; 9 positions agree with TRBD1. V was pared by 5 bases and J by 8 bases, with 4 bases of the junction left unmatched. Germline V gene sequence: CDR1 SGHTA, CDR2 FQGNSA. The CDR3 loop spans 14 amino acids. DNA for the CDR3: TGTGCCAGCAGCATTACAGGGGGCGATTCACCCCTCCACTTT. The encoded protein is CASSITGGDSPLHF. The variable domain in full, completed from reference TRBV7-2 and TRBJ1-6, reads GAGVSQSPSNKVTEKGKDVELRCDPISGHTALYWYRQSLGQGLEFLIYFQGNSAPDKSGLPSDRFSAERTGGSVSTLTIQRTQQEDSAVYLCASSITGGDSPLHFGNGTRLTVT.

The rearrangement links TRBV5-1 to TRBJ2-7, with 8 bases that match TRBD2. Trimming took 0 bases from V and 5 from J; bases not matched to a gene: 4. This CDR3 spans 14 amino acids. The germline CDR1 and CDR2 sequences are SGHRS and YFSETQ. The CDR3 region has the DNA TGCGCCAGCAGCTTGGTAGCGGGGAAGAACGAGCAGTACTTC. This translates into CASSLVAGKNEQYF.

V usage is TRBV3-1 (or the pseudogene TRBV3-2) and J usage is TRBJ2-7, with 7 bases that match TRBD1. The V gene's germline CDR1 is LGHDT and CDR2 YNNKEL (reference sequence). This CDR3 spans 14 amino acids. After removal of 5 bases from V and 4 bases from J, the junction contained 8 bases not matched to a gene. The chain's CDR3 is CASSTRQGWYEQYF. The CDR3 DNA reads TGTGCCAGCAGCACTCGACAGGGTTGGTACGAGCAGTACTTC.

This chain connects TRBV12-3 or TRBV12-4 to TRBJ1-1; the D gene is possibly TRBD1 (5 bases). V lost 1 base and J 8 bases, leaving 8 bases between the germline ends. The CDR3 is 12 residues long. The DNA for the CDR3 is TGTGCCAGCAGTTTAGAGACAGCCGAAGCTTTCTTT. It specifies CASSLETAEAFF.

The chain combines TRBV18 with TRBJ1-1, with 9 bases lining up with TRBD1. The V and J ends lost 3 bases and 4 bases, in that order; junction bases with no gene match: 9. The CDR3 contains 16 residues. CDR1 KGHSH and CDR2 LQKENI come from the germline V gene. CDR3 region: CASSPRLDRGATEAFF. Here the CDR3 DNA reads TGTGCCAGCTCACCGCGACTGGACAGGGGTGCCACTGAAGCTTTCTTT.

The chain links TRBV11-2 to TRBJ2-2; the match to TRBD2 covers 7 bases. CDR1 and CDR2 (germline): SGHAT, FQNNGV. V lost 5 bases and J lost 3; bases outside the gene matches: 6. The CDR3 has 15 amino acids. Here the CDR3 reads CASSPTAGYTGELFF. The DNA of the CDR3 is TGTGCCAGCAGCCCCACAGCGGGGTACACCGGGGAGCTGTTTTTT.

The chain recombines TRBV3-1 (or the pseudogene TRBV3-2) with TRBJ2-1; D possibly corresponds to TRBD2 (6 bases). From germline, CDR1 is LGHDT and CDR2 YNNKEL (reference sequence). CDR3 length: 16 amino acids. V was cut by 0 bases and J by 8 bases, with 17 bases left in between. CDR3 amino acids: CASSQEGLYPGDEQFF. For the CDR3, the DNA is TGTGCCAGCAGCCAAGAAGGGCTCTACCCGGGGGATGAGCAGTTCTTC.

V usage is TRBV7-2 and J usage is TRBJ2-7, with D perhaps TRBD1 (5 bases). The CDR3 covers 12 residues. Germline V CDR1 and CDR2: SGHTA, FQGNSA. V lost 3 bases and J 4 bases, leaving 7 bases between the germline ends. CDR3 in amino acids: CASSFPGYEQYF. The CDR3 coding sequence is TGTGCCAGCAGCTTCCCAGGGTACGAGCAGTACTTC.

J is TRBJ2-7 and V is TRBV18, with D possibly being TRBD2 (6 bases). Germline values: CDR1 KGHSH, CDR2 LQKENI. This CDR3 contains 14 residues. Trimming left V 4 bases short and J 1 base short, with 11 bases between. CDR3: CASSLGGWSYEQYF. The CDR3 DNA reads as TGTGCCAGCTCACTCGGGGGTTGGTCCTACGAGCAGTACTTC.

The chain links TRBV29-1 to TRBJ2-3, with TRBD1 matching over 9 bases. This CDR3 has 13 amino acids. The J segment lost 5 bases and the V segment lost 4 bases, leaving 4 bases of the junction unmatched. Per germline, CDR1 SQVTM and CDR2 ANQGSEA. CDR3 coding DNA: TGCAGCGTTGTACCGGGACAGGGAGATACGCAGTATTTT. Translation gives CSVVPGQGDTQYF.

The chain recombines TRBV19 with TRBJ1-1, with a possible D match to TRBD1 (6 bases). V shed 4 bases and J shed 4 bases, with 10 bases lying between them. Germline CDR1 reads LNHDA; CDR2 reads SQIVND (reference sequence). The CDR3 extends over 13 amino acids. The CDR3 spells CASSTIGGTEAFF. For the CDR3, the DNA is TGTGCCAGTAGTACGATAGGGGGCACTGAAGCTTTCTTT.

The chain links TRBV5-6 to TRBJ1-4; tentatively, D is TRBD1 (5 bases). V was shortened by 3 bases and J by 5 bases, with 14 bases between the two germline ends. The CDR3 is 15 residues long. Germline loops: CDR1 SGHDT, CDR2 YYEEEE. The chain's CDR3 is CASSYGPGGNEKLFF. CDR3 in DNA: TGTGCCAGCAGCTACGGGCCCGGGGGAAATGAAAAACTGTTTTTT.